A single sample is the source of the 11 T cell receptor beta chains below, sequenced in a study of T-cell reconstitution after alpha-beta-depleted transplantation in children. For TCRbeta, the library was prepared with unique molecular identifiers. MiXCR, run by TCRdb on the PCR reads, gives a single entry per CDR3 protein. The top ten clones hold about 9.5% of a sample with under 350,000 distinct CDR3 sequences, about 10% of them seen once. This specimen consisted of PBMCs from the stem cell graft donor, obtained from the stem cell graft. Receptors originate from a human donor who donated a stem cell graft to a child with SCID.

This clonotype turned up a few times. The chain joins TRBV19 to TRBJ2-3, with 15 bases that match TRBD2. The CDR3 length is 16 residues. Germline lookup yields CDR1 LNHDA and CDR2 SQIVND (reference sequence). Losses at the gene ends were 6 bases for V and 2 bases for J; bases not matched to a gene: 3. CDR3 nucleotide sequence: TGTGCCAGTAGGAGGACTAGCGGGGGGGCCACAGATACGCAGTATTTT. Translation: CASRRTSGGATDTQYF.

The V and J genes are TRBV7-2 and TRBJ2-1; TRBD2 matches 8 bases. CDR3 length equals 15 residues. The germline V gene has CDR1 SGHTA and CDR2 FQGNSA. Trimming took 2 bases from V and 6 from J; bases not matched to a gene: 6. The CDR3 bases are TGTGCCAGCAGCTTAAGGGGACTAGAGGCCAATGAGCAGTTCTTC. This codes for CASSLRGLEANEQFF.

The CDR3 loop reads CASSSGTGQVEQYF. Here the CDR3 DNA reads TGTGCCAGCTCATCCGGGACAGGACAGGTCGAGCAGTACTTC. The chain joins TRBV18 to TRBJ2-7, with 8 bases that match TRBD1. CDR3 length: 14 residues. J lost 6 bases, V lost 5 bases, and 9 bases had no gene match. Germline CDR1 is KGHSH and CDR2 is LQKENI. The full variable domain, rest sourced from reference TRBV18 and TRBJ2-7, is NAGVMQNPRHLVRRRGQEARLRCSPMKGHSHVYWYRQLPEEGLKFMVYLQKENIIDESGMPKERFSAEFPKEGPSILRIQQVVRGDSAAYFCASSSGTGQVEQYFGPGTRLTVT.

This clonotype was detected a few times. The V call is TRBV27, the J call TRBJ2-7; 8 positions match TRBD1. This CDR3 is built from 14 residues. Looked up from germline, CDR1 is MNHEY and CDR2 is SMNVEV (reference sequence). The V segment lost 3 bases and the J segment 7 bases; nucleotides outside the gene matches: 8. This CDR3 is CASSFLDRVNEQYF. The CDR3 DNA sequence: TGTGCCAGCAGTTTCTTGGACAGGGTGAATGAGCAGTACTTC.

The sample holds a few counts of this clonotype. The chain combines TRBV7-8 with TRBJ2-2; TRBD1 aligns across 7 bases. CDR1 is SGHVS and CDR2 is FQNEAQ in the germline V gene. The CDR3 consists of 14 residues. V dropped 4 bases and J dropped 4; count of bases not matched to a gene: 3. CDR3 nucleotides: TGTGCCAGCAGCTCCCACAGGGGCACCGGGGAGCTGTTTTTT. It is translated as CASSSHRGTGELFF.

The rearrangement links TRBV5-1 to TRBJ2-6, with a tentative D call TRBD2 (7 bases). Germline V gene sequence: CDR1 SGHRS, CDR2 YFSETQ. Trimming pared 4 bases from V and 0 bases from J, leaving 14 bases between. The CDR3 is 17 residues long. The CDR3 DNA reads TGCGCCAGCAGCAGATTAGGGGGGGACTCTGGGGCCAACGTCCTGACTTTC. Amino acids: CASSRLGGDSGANVLTF.

The chain links TRBV5-1 to TRBJ2-7, with unresolved D. CDR1 is SGHRS and CDR2 is YFSETQ in the germline V gene. The CDR3 is 14 amino acids. The V and J ends lost 0 bases and 5 bases respectively, with 12 bases between them. This chain's CDR3 is CASSLVVGTHEQYF. CDR3 coding DNA: TGCGCCAGCAGCTTGGTTGTTGGCACCCACGAGCAGTACTTC.

This clonotype was detected only a few times. The genes are TRBV9 and TRBJ2-5; maybe TRBD2 (7 bases). This CDR3 comprises 17 residues. In germline, CDR1 is SGDLS, CDR2 YYNGEE. V was shortened by 4 bases and J by 3 bases, with 22 bases between the two germline ends. The CDR3 sequence is CASSSPRGRDREETQYF. The CDR3 nucleotides read TGTGCCAGCAGCTCACCTAGGGGGAGGGATAGGGAAGAGACCCAGTACTTC.

Turning to this clonotype: A read error may explain this, as a much larger clone is one base away. The chain links TRBV27 to TRBJ2-3; D not certain. V dropped 8 bases and J dropped 2 bases, with 11 bases sitting between them. CDR1 and CDR2 (germline): MNHEY, SMNVEV (reference sequence). The CDR3 totals 13 residues. In DNA, the CDR3 is TGTGCCAGCGGGTGGCGCCCCACAGATACGCAGTATTTT. Its protein product is CASGWRPTDTQYF.

This chain uses TRBV12-3 or TRBV12-4 with TRBJ2-5; D may be TRBD2 (5 bases). This CDR3 contains 11 residues. The ends were cut back, 5 bases at V and 9 bases at J, with 10 bases in the middle. CDR3 nucleotides: TGTGCCAGCAGTCAGGAGAGGGCCCAGTACTTC. Translated: CASSQERAQYF.

This clonotype was recorded a few times. The chain carries TRBV4-1 and TRBJ2-1; 13 bases are a match to TRBD2. V lost 3 bases, J lost 7 bases, and 9 bases stayed unmatched. From germline, CDR1 is MGHRA and CDR2 YSYEKL. This CDR3 comprises 17 residues. Here the CDR3 DNA reads TGCGCCAGCAGCCATATACTAGCGGGGGGGCCGGGGAATGAGCAGTTCTTC. Amino acids: CASSHILAGGPGNEQFF.